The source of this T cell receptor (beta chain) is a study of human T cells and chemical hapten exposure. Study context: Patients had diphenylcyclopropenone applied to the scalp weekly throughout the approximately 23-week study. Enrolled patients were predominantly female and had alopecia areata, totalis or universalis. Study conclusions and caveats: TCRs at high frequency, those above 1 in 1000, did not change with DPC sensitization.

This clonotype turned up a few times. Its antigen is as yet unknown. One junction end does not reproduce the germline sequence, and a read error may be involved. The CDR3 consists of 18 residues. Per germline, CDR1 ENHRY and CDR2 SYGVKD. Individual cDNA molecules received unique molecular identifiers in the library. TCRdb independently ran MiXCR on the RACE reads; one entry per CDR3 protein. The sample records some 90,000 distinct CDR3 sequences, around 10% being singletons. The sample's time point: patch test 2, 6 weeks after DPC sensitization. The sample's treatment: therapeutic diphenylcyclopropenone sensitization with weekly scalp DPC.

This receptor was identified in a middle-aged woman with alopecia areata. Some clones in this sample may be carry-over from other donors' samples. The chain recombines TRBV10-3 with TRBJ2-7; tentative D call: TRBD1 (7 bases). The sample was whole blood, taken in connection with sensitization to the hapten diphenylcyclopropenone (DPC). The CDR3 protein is CAISERGWGGQVSYEQHF. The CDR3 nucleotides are TGTGCCATCAGTGAGCGAGGTTGGGGAGGACAGGTCTCCTACGAGCAGCACTTC.